This TCR beta chain was recorded in a study of cytomegalovirus exposure and HLA in healthy donors. PCR amplification relied on 60 Vbeta primers (plus 13 Jbeta primers). Authors' processing steps: Per a later analysis, the number of unique TCR beta chains was roughly 80 million, of which about 11 million were shared. Profiled with immunoSEQ multiplex PCR; TCRdb holds only in-frame clones, not every one. Clonal size and the V and J genes are those of that table, whereas D and trimming came from the DNA. The sample yields 200,000 or so clones, over 70% seen once. With respect to this clone: The antigen is not known.

Study-level results: Sequencing likely produced, as an artifact, a cluster of highly shared sequence variants. Available immune exposure information covered CMV serostatus only. The authors listed 150 to 200 TCR beta chains as cytomegalovirus-associated.

CDR3 size: 15 residues. Between the trimmed V and J ends, which lost 4 bases and 7 bases, there was a span of 16 bases. Germline assignment: CDR1 SGHDN and CDR2 FVKESK. The source is a man aged 50 or older in good health and CMV-seronegative. This rearrangement joins TRBV14 to TRBJ1-4; D unclear. Material for sequencing was PBMCs. CDR3: CASSLEGGLREKLFF. The CDR3 DNA sequence: TGTGCCAGCAGCCTAGAGGGCGGGCTCCGTGAAAAACTGTTTTTT.